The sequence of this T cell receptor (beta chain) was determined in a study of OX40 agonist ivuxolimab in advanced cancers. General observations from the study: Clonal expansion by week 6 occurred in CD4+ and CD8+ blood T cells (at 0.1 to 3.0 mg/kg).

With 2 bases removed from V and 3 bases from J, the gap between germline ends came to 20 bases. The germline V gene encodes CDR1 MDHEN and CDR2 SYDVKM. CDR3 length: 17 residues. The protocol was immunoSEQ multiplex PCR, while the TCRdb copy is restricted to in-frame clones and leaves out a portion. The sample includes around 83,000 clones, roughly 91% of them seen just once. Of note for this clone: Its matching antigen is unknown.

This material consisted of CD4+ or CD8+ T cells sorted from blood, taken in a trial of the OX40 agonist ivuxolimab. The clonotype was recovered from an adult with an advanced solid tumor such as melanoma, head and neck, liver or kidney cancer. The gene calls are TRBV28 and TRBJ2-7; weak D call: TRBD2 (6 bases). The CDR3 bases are TGTGCCAGCAGTTTACCAGCTTTCGGGACTGCCTACTACGAGCAGTACTTC. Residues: CASSLPAFGTAYYEQYF.